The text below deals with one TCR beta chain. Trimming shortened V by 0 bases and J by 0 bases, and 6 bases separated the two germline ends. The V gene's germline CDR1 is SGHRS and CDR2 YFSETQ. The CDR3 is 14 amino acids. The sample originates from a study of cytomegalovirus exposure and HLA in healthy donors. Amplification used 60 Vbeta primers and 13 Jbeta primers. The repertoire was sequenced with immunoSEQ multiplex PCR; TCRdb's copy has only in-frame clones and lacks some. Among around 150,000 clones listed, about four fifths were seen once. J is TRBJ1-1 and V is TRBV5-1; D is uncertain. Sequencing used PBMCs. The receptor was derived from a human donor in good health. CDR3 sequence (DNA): TGCGCCAGCAGCTTGGACAAGTTGAACACTGAAGCTTTCTTT. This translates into CASSLDKLNTEAFF.